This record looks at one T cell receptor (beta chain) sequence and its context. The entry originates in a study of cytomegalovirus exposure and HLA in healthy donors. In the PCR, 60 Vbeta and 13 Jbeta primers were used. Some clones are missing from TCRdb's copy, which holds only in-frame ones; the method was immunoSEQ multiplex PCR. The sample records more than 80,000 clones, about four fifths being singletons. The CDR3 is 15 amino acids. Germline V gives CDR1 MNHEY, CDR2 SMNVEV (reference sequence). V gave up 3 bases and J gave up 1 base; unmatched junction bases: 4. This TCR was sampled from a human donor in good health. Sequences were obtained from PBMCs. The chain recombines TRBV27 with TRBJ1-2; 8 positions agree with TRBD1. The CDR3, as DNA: TGTGCCAGCAGTTTCGACAGGGGATTTAACTATGGCTACACCTTC. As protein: CASSFDRGFNYGYTF.